Each of the 32 T cell receptor beta chains below was sequenced from the same sample in a study of Graves' ophthalmopathy and Graves' hyperthyroidism. As the template, RNA transcripts were used to amplify TCR beta CDR3 regions. First-round RT-PCR employed HTBI primers, with a second-round multiplex PCR after it. Using its own MiXCR run on the multiplex PCR reads, TCRdb lists one record per CDR3 protein. The data show more than 1,000,000 distinct CDR3 sequences, with roughly two fifths seen just once and around 10% held by the top ten. The sequenced material came from peripheral blood or thyroid tissue (not recorded which). The receptors here all came from an adult man with Graves' hyperthyroidism.

This clonotype occurred a few times. Compared with germline, one end of the junction differs, possibly owing to a read error. This chain uses TRBV10-3 with TRBJ1-1, with D tentatively TRBD1 (6 bases). CDR3 length equals 14 residues. The germline V gene encodes CDR1 ENHRY and CDR2 SYGVKD. This chain's CDR3 is CASSYNRGAGEAFF. The CDR3 nucleotides read TGTGCCAGCAGTTACAATCGGGGGGCTGGTGAAGCTTTCTTT.

The chain links TRBV2 to TRBJ1-6; a possible D gene is TRBD1 (5 bases). V gave up 7 bases and J gave up 0 bases, with 13 bases separating them. The CDR3 length is 16 residues. CDR1 and CDR2 (germline): SNHLY, FYNNEI. DNA of the CDR3: TGTGCCAGCACCAGAGGGGCGAGCTCCTATAATTCACCCCTCCACTTT. Translated, it gives CASTRGASSYNSPLHF.

This chain joins TRBV7-2 and TRBJ2-3; D perhaps matches TRBD2 (6 bases). The V and J ends lost 5 bases and 0 bases respectively, with 18 bases between them. CDR3 length: 17 residues. In germline, CDR1 is SGHTA, CDR2 FQGNSA. CDR3 loop: CASSRRPSAASTDTQYF. DNA for the CDR3: TGTGCCAGCAGCCGCAGACCTAGCGCTGCTAGCACAGATACGCAGTATTTT. Full variable domain (rest looked up from reference TRBV7-2 and TRBJ2-3): GAGVSQSPSNKVTEKGKDVELRCDPISGHTALYWYRQSLGQGLEFLIYFQGNSAPDKSGLPSDRFSAERTGGSVSTLTIQRTQQEDSAVYLCASSRRPSAASTDTQYFGPGTRLTVL.

J is TRBJ2-3 and V is TRBV7-2; 7 bases are a match to TRBD2. CDR1 SGHTA and CDR2 FQGNSA come from the germline V gene. This CDR3 spans 16 amino acids. Trimming cost V 5 bases and J 2 bases; bases outside gene matches: 10. This CDR3 is CASSPRVAGSTDTQYF. CDR3 bases: TGTGCCAGCAGCCCCCGGGTAGCGGGTTCCACAGATACGCAGTATTTT.

Concerning this clonotype itself: A much bigger clone sits one base away, suggesting this may be a read error. The rearrangement uses TRBV14 and TRBJ1-3, with D unclear. V dropped 5 bases and J dropped 0 bases, with 14 bases sitting between them. The V gene's germline CDR1 is SGHDN and CDR2 FVKESK. This CDR3 has 16 amino acids. The CDR3 is CASSSTRSNSGNTIYF. DNA of the CDR3: TGTGCCAGCAGCTCAACGAGAAGTAACTCTGGAAACACCATATATTTT.

In its sample, this clonotype was seen many times. The V and J genes are TRBV20-1 and TRBJ2-5, with 8 nucleotides matching TRBD2. This CDR3 spans 16 amino acids. Losses at the gene ends were 6 bases for V and 3 bases for J; bases not matched to a gene: 15. In germline, CDR1 is DFQATT, CDR2 SNEGSKA (reference sequence). Here the CDR3 reads CSAQGSSGPTEETQYF. The CDR3 DNA sequence: TGCAGTGCCCAGGGATCTAGCGGGCCCACGGAAGAGACCCAGTACTTC.

This clonotype was recorded at least ten times. The rearrangement uses TRBV15 and TRBJ2-2; D unresolved. This CDR3 is 15 amino acids long. The V end was cut by 1 base, the J end by 4 bases, with 10 bases between. Germline V gene sequence: CDR1 LNHNV, CDR2 YYDKDF (reference sequence). CDR3: CATSRVGYSTGELFF. The CDR3 DNA reads TGTGCCACCAGCAGAGTAGGCTACTCCACCGGGGAGCTGTTTTTT.

This clonotype was recorded many times. J is TRBJ1-5 and V is TRBV6-2 or TRBV6-3, with D perhaps TRBD1 (5 bases). V dropped 6 bases and J dropped 3 bases, with 18 bases sitting between them. Germline assignment: CDR1 MNHEY and CDR2 SVGEGT. CDR3 size: 16 residues. DNA of the CDR3: TGTGCCAGCAGCTCCTTGATAGGGGTCAACAATCAGCCCCAGCATTTT. Translating it yields CASSSLIGVNNQPQHF.

The J gene is TRBJ2-2, the V gene TRBV5-6; perhaps TRBD1 as D (8 bases). V lost 5 bases, J lost 5 bases, and 19 bases lay in between. The CDR3 totals 16 residues. From germline, CDR1 is SGHDT and CDR2 YYEEEE. CDR3 sequence (DNA): TGTGCCAGCAGAAGGCAAGGACAGGGAGGGACCGGGGAGCTGTTTTTT. Translated, it gives CASRRQGQGGTGELFF.

The chain recombines TRBV9 with TRBJ1-5; D is undetermined. V was pared by 4 bases and J by 9 bases, with 11 bases between. Germline assignment: CDR1 SGDLS and CDR2 YYNGEE. The CDR3 consists of 12 residues. The CDR3: CASSQSLGPQHF. The CDR3 DNA follows: TGTGCCAGCAGCCAGAGCCTGGGGCCCCAGCATTTT.

Many counts were recorded for this clonotype. The genes are TRBV20-1 and TRBJ2-7; D is unclear. Germline V CDR1 and CDR2: DFQATT, SNEGSKA (reference sequence). CDR3 length: 13 amino acids. The V end lost 3 bases, the J end lost 3 bases, and 12 bases lay between the germline ends. The CDR3 DNA follows: TGCAGTGCTAGCGTCCCTACGGGCTACGAGCAGTACTTC. Its protein product is CSASVPTGYEQYF.

The chain uses TRBV12-3 or TRBV12-4 and TRBJ1-1; D remains ambiguous. With 7 bases removed from V and 0 bases from J, the gap between germline ends came to 9 bases. CDR3 length: 13 residues. CDR3 protein: CASNWVMNTEAFF. The DNA of the CDR3 is TGTGCCAGCAACTGGGTCATGAACACTGAAGCTTTCTTT.

By share of the sample, this clonotype is medium-sized (0.01 to 0.1%). The chain links TRBV29-1 to TRBJ1-5, with D possibly being TRBD1 (5 bases). V was cut by 4 bases and J by 5 bases, with 9 bases left in between. The CDR3 is 12 amino acids. CDR1 is SQVTM, CDR2 ANQGSEA, per germline. As DNA, the CDR3 is TGCAGCGTTGGGGGGAGGGATCAGCCCCAGCATTTT. Translated, it gives CSVGGRDQPQHF.

The count of this clonotype is one. A read error may account for a junction end that differs from germline. V is TRBV12-3 or TRBV12-4 and J is TRBJ1-6; the D gene is possibly TRBD1 (6 bases). The CDR3 totals 17 residues. The CDR3 region has the DNA TGTGCCAGCACTTTAGGGTTGGGGGGGGCGGGCAATTCACCCCTCCACTTT. This sequence encodes CASTLGLGGAGNSPLHF.

V gene TRBV25-1 combines with J gene TRBJ1-2; D is perhaps TRBD1 (5 bases). Germline V gene data show CDR1 as MGHDK and CDR2 as SYGVNS. The CDR3 is 18 amino acids. Trimming stripped 6 bases from V and 6 bases from J, with 29 bases between. CDR3 loop: CASRPLGGLGPLGDGYTF. CDR3 nucleotide sequence: TGTGCCAGCAGGCCGCTGGGGGGATTGGGGCCCCTAGGGGATGGCTACACCTTC.

This clonotype has ten or more counts. The chain couples TRBV7-2 to TRBJ2-5; 9 bases match TRBD2. Germline values: CDR1 SGHTA, CDR2 FQGNSA. The trim removed 1 base at V and 9 bases at J, leaving 9 bases unmatched. The CDR3 sequence is 15 residues long. In DNA, the CDR3 is TGTGCCAGCAGCTTAGGCCCTCAGCGGGGGGATCCCCAGTACTTC. It encodes CASSLGPQRGDPQYF. Together with reference TRBV7-2 and TRBJ2-5, the CDR3 gives the full variable domain: GAGVSQSPSNKVTEKGKDVELRCDPISGHTALYWYRQSLGQGLEFLIYFQGNSAPDKSGLPSDRFSAERTGGSVSTLTIQRTQQEDSAVYLCASSLGPQRGDPQYFGPGTRLLVL.

This clonotype was counted a single time. DNA of the CDR3: TGCGCCAGCAGCTCCTACAGAATCACGAACACTGAAGCTTTCTTT. Residues: CASSSYRITNTEAFF. The chain recombines TRBV5-1 with TRBJ1-1, with D uncertain. The V gene lost 3 bases and the J gene lost 1 base, with 13 bases spanning the gap. The CDR3 sequence is 15 residues long. Per germline, CDR1 SGHRS and CDR2 YFSETQ. The complete variable domain, with remaining parts taken from reference TRBV5-1 and TRBJ1-1, reads KAGVTQTPRYLIKTRGQQVTLSCSPISGHRSVSWYQQTPGQGLQFLFEYFSETQRNKGNFPGRFSGRQFSNSRSEMNVSTLELGDSALYLCASSSYRITNTEAFFGQGTRLTVV.

The chain carries TRBV10-2 and TRBJ1-4; 9 bases map to TRBD1. The ends lost 6 bases at V and 8 bases at J; junction bases unmatched: 16. The germline CDR1 and CDR2 sequences are WSHSY and SAAADI. The CDR3 length is 17 residues. CDR3 protein: CASRERQGGRGAEKLFF. The CDR3 coding sequence is TGCGCCAGCAGAGAGAGACAGGGGGGCAGGGGTGCGGAAAAACTGTTTTTT.

This clonotype showed up just a few times. V gene TRBV4-2 combines with J gene TRBJ2-7; 9 bases agree with TRBD2. CDR1 and CDR2 from the germline V gene are LGHNA and YNFKEQ. The V gene end was trimmed by 3 bases and the J gene end by 7 bases; junction bases not matched to a gene: 10. The CDR3 loop spans 15 amino acids. CDR3 in DNA: TGTGCCAGCAGCCAGTTCGGGACTAGCTCCTCAGAGCAGTACTTC. Encoded protein: CASSQFGTSSSEQYF.

This clonotype has a handful of counts. The J gene is TRBJ2-5, the V gene TRBV5-1; D not resolved. Trimming removed 3 bases at V and 5 bases at J, with 8 bases between. The CDR3 totals 12 residues. Germline V gene data show CDR1 as SGHRS and CDR2 as YFSETQ. The CDR3 nucleotides read TGCGCCAGCAGCTCACCCTTGGAGACCCAGTACTTC. Translated, it gives CASSSPLETQYF.

This clonotype was detected only a few times. The J gene is TRBJ1-3, the V gene TRBV4-1; D not resolved. This CDR3 comprises 14 residues. Germline-derived CDR1 and CDR2 are MGHRA and YSYEKL. Trimming removed 2 bases from V and 8 bases from J, with 13 bases in between. This CDR3 is CASSQSGLIDTIYF. CDR3 DNA sequence: TGCGCCAGCAGCCAAAGCGGGCTTATTGACACCATATATTTT.

The V and J genes are TRBV19 and TRBJ2-5; 8 positions match TRBD2. The CDR3 runs 14 residues. V shed 3 bases, J shed 6 bases, and the junction held 6 bases outside the gene matches. Germline V CDR1 and CDR2: LNHDA, SQIVND (reference sequence). The CDR3 here is CASSIPGGSQTQYF. The CDR3 DNA reads as TGTGCCAGTAGTATTCCGGGAGGGAGCCAGACCCAGTACTTC.

The chain combines TRBV10-2 with TRBJ2-7; 10 bases are a match to TRBD1. Germline V gene data show CDR1 as WSHSY and CDR2 as SAAADI. V was clipped by 10 bases and J by 6 bases; unmatched bases: 3. CDR3 length: 11 amino acids. The CDR3 DNA follows: TGCGCCACCCGACAGGGGGCCGAGCAGTACTTC. Translating it yields CATRQGAEQYF.

This rearrangement joins TRBV6-2 or TRBV6-3 to TRBJ2-7; D gene ambiguous. The CDR3 contains 15 residues. The V and J ends lost 2 bases and 2 bases respectively, with 13 bases between them. The germline CDR1 and CDR2 sequences are MNHEY and SVGEGT. The CDR3 loop reads CASSYEDLRTYEQYF. The CDR3 DNA follows: TGTGCCAGCAGTTACGAGGACCTTCGGACCTACGAGCAGTACTTC.

This clonotype has at least ten counts. V and J are TRBV14 and TRBJ2-7; the match to TRBD1 covers 11 bases. The CDR3 covers 16 residues. The V segment lost 1 base and the J segment 2 bases; nucleotides outside the gene matches: 4. Germline values: CDR1 SGHDN, CDR2 FVKESK. As DNA, the CDR3 is TGTGCCAGCAGCCAAGTATGGACAGGGGGCACCTACGAGCAGTACTTC. Translation: CASSQVWTGGTYEQYF.

V and J are TRBV29-1 and TRBJ2-2; 9 bases fit TRBD1. Germline V gives CDR1 SQVTM, CDR2 ANQGSEA. J gave up 7 bases and V 4 bases, and 7 bases lay outside the gene matches. The CDR3 has 14 amino acids. The CDR3 is CSVGQQGAGGELFF. DNA for the CDR3: TGCAGCGTTGGTCAACAGGGGGCGGGCGGGGAGCTGTTTTTT.

This clonotype was recorded at least ten times. The V and J genes are TRBV12-3 or TRBV12-4 and TRBJ1-2; weak D call: TRBD1 (5 bases). The CDR3 has 13 residues. V lost 4 bases and J 5 bases, leaving 11 bases between the germline ends. Here the CDR3 reads CASSSVGRYGYTF. The CDR3 DNA reads TGTGCCAGCAGTTCAGTGGGGCGGTATGGCTACACCTTC.

The chain uses TRBV10-3 and TRBJ2-5, with D tentatively TRBD2 (5 bases). The germline CDR1 and CDR2 sequences are ENHRY and SYGVKD. This CDR3 has 12 amino acids. V was cut by 6 bases and J by 9 bases, with 14 bases left in between. The CDR3 here is CAIRDGVLAQYF. Here the CDR3 DNA reads TGTGCCATCAGGGACGGGGTTCTGGCCCAGTACTTC.

The chain joins TRBV13 to TRBJ2-7; 11 bases align to TRBD1. Germline V gene data show CDR1 as PRHDT and CDR2 as FYEKMQ (reference sequence). This CDR3 is built from 14 residues. Trimming at V came to 4 bases and at J to 6 bases, leaving 5 bases not matched to a gene. In DNA, the CDR3 is TGTGCCAGCAGCTCCGGACAGGGGGCAAGCGAGCAGTACTTC. This translates into CASSSGQGASEQYF. The whole variable domain, remainder taken from reference TRBV13 and TRBJ2-7, is AAGVIQSPRHLIKEKRETATLKCYPIPRHDTVYWYQQGPGQDPQFLISFYEKMQSDKGSIPDRFSAQQFSDYHSELNMSSLELGDSALYFCASSSGQGASEQYFGPGTRLTVT.

This clonotype was observed a handful of times. The V gene is TRBV12-3 or TRBV12-4, the J gene TRBJ2-7; 9 bases match TRBD1. This CDR3 has 14 amino acids. J lost 4 bases, V lost 6 bases, and 7 bases had no gene match. CDR3 in amino acids: CASSEDRGPYEQYF. The CDR3 region has the DNA TGTGCCAGCAGCGAGGACAGGGGCCCTTACGAGCAGTACTTC.

This clonotype was picked up one time. J is TRBJ2-3 and V is TRBV24-1; 11 nucleotides agree with TRBD2. V was clipped by 0 bases and J by 1 base; unmatched bases: 2. Germline V CDR1 and CDR2: KGHDR, SFDVKD. This CDR3 is built from 17 residues. The CDR3 bases are TGTGCCACCAGTGATTTGGCGACTAGCGGGGGCACAGATACGCAGTATTTT. Translating it yields CATSDLATSGGTDTQYF.

J is TRBJ2-2 and V is TRBV20-1; 8 bases align to TRBD1. CDR1 is DFQATT and CDR2 is SNEGSKA in the germline V gene (reference sequence). This CDR3 comprises 14 residues. Trimming took 5 bases from V and 4 from J; bases not matched to a gene: 6. The CDR3, as DNA: TGCAGTGCTTTAGACAGGGGAGTCACCGGGGAGCTGTTTTTT. Translating it yields CSALDRGVTGELFF.